A selection of T cell receptor beta chains follows, all from one sample in a study of blood T cell repertoires in COVID-19. Assay: immunoSEQ multiplex PCR; the TCRdb copy retains only in-frame clones and omits some. The sample includes 130,000 to 150,000 clones, just under 85% of them seen just once. Source material: peripheral blood. These receptor sequences come from a woman in her thirties or forties with active or convalescent COVID-19. Both conserved end residues are part of each CDR3. Fields, in order: D gene, V gene, clone size, J gene, CDR3 DNA, CDR3 protein. The D gene is left open where the match is weak. Clone size is given for some rows only: seen once, a few or many times, or a class if the clone is expanded.

D: TRBD1
V: TRBV19
size: -
J: TRBJ1-1
DNA: TGTGCCAGTATCCCAGGGGGACAGGGTATGAACACTGAAGCTTTCTTT
CDR3: CASIPGGQGMNTEAFF

D: TRBD1
V: TRBV27
size: -
J: TRBJ1-6
DNA: TGTGCCAGCAGTTCTCCGGGACAGGGTATCGGGTGGGCCGATTCACCCCTCCACTTT
CDR3: CASSSPGQGIGWADSPLHF

D: TRBD1
V: TRBV27
size: -
J: TRBJ2-3
DNA: TGTGCCAGCAGTTTGACAGGGGGTTACACAGATACGCAGTATTTT
CDR3: CASSLTGGYTDTQYF

D: -
V: TRBV5-1
size: -
J: TRBJ2-7
DNA: TGCGCCAGCAGCCCCACCGGGGATTTCTCCTACGAGCAGTACTTC
CDR3: CASSPTGDFSYEQYF

D: -
V: TRBV18
size: -
J: TRBJ1-2
DNA: TGTGCCAGCTCACCGGGAGGGAACTATGGCTACACCTTC
CDR3: CASSPGGNYGYTF

D: -
V: TRBV19
size: -
J: TRBJ1-2
DNA: TGTGCCAGTAGTGTTTCCCAGGGGCTCAGCTACACCTTC
CDR3: CASSVSQGLSYTF

D: TRBD1
V: TRBV6-1
size: -
J: TRBJ1-2
DNA: TGTGCCAGCAGTGAAACAACAGGGGATGGCTACACCTTC
CDR3: CASSETTGDGYTF

D: TRBD2
V: TRBV7-8
size: -
J: TRBJ2-1
DNA: TGTGCCAGCAGCTTAGCCAAGCGGGAGGGTTTACGTTCATCCTACAATGAGCAGTTCTTC
CDR3: CASSLAKREGLRSSYNEQFF

D: TRBD1
V: TRBV19
size: -
J: TRBJ1-5
DNA: TGTGCCAGTAGTCCAGGACAGGGGGCACATCAGCCCCAGCATTTT
CDR3: CASSPGQGAHQPQHF

D: TRBD1
V: TRBV6-1
size: -
J: TRBJ1-6
DNA: TGTGCCAGCAGTGAACGCGACAGGGGGGTGGCTATAGGGAATTCACCCCTCCACTTT
CDR3: CASSERDRGVAIGNSPLHF

D: -
V: TRBV5-6
size: -
J: TRBJ2-7
DNA: TGTGCCAGCAGCAAAGGACGGCAGGCCGGGGCCTACGAGCAGTACTTC
CDR3: CASSKGRQAGAYEQYF

D: TRBD1
V: TRBV9
size: -
J: TRBJ1-3
DNA: TGTGCCAGTTCCTCCGGGACAGGGGTGGGAAACACCATATATTTT
CDR3: CASSSGTGVGNTIYF

D: TRBD1
V: TRBV9
size: -
J: TRBJ1-1
DNA: TGTGCCAGCAGCGTAGCTCCTAGTAGGACAGGGAGGAACACTGAAGCTTTCTTT
CDR3: CASSVAPSRTGRNTEAFF

D: -
V: TRBV19
size: -
J: TRBJ1-5
DNA: TGTGCCAGTAGTATACGGTCCTATAGCAATCAGCCCCAGCATTTT
CDR3: CASSIRSYSNQPQHF

D: TRBD2
V: TRBV12-5
size: -
J: TRBJ2-4
DNA: TGTGCTAGTGGCCCCTTACGGGGGGGAGAGTACTTC
CDR3: CASGPLRGGEYF

D: TRBD1
V: TRBV4-2
size: -
J: TRBJ2-2
DNA: TGTGCCAGCAGCCAGGCCGGGACAGCGAACACCGGGGAGCTGTTTTTT
CDR3: CASSQAGTANTGELFF

D: -
V: TRBV2
size: -
J: TRBJ1-5
DNA: TGTGCCAGCAGTGTTACAGGGACCAATCAGCCCCAGCATTTT
CDR3: CASSVTGTNQPQHF

D: -
V: TRBV5-1
size: -
J: TRBJ1-1
DNA: TGCGCCAGCAGCTGGGAGGGGGTGAACACTGAAGCTTTCTTT
CDR3: CASSWEGVNTEAFF

D: -
V: TRBV7-8
size: once
J: TRBJ2-1
DNA: TGTGCCAGCAGCTCGAAAGAACAGGGCTACCGATACAATGAGCAGTTCTTC
CDR3: CASSSKEQGYRYNEQFF

D: -
V: TRBV28
size: -
J: TRBJ1-2
DNA: TGTGCCAGCAGCCCCGGGCCGCTACCTTCTAGCGGCTACACCTTC
CDR3: CASSPGPLPSSGYTF

D: -
V: TRBV28
size: -
J: TRBJ1-5
DNA: TGTGCCAGCAGTCTAGGGGCAGGGAATCAGCCCCAGCATTTT
CDR3: CASSLGAGNQPQHF

D: TRBD1
V: TRBV3-1/TRBV3-2
size: -
J: TRBJ1-5
DNA: TGTGCCAGCAGCCGGCGTCTCCCGGGACAGAGCAATCAGCCCCAGCATTTT
CDR3: CASSRRLPGQSNQPQHF

D: TRBD2
V: TRBV10-1
size: -
J: TRBJ2-3
DNA: TGCGCCAGCAGTGATATTAGCGGGGCCACAGATACGCAGTATTTT
CDR3: CASSDISGATDTQYF

D: -
V: TRBV10-1
size: -
J: TRBJ1-4
DNA: TGCGCCAGCAGGAGTACGACAGGTAAGAATGAAAAACTGTTTTTT
CDR3: CASRSTTGKNEKLFF

D: TRBD2
V: TRBV19
size: -
J: TRBJ2-1
DNA: TGTGCCAGTAGTACCCTAGCGGGGGGGCGTCTGGAGCAGTTCTTC
CDR3: CASSTLAGGRLEQFF

D: -
V: TRBV14
size: few
J: TRBJ1-1
DNA: TGTGCCAGCAGCCAAGATTGGGGACACTTGAACACTGAAGCTTTCTTT
CDR3: CASSQDWGHLNTEAFF

D: TRBD1
V: TRBV5-1
size: -
J: TRBJ2-7
DNA: TGCGCCAGCAGGGACCCGGGACAGGTAGCCTACGAGCAGTACTTC
CDR3: CASRDPGQVAYEQYF

D: TRBD1
V: TRBV7-6
size: -
J: TRBJ2-7
DNA: TGTGCCAGCAGCAGATTACCGGGACAGGGTTTTTCCTACGAGCAGTACTTC
CDR3: CASSRLPGQGFSYEQYF

D: TRBD1
V: TRBV30
size: -
J: TRBJ2-7
DNA: TGTGCCTGGAGTCCACAGGGGTACGAGCAGTACTTC
CDR3: CAWSPQGYEQYF

D: -
V: TRBV30
size: -
J: TRBJ1-5
DNA: TGTGCCTGGAGTGAACTCAGCGGTCAGCCCCAGCATTTT
CDR3: CAWSELSGQPQHF

D: TRBD2
V: TRBV9
size: -
J: TRBJ2-3
DNA: TGTGCCAGCAGCGTAGGACTAGCGGGGGCCCCTTTCACAGATACGCAGTATTTT
CDR3: CASSVGLAGAPFTDTQYF

D: -
V: TRBV7-2
size: -
J: TRBJ1-1
DNA: TGTGCCAGCAGCCCCCCGAGGAACACTGAAGCTTTCTTT
CDR3: CASSPPRNTEAFF

D: -
V: TRBV11-2
size: -
J: TRBJ2-5
DNA: TGTGCCAGCAGCGCCCAGGGGGGTCTGATCCAAGAGACCCAGTACTTC
CDR3: CASSAQGGLIQETQYF

D: TRBD1
V: TRBV27
size: -
J: TRBJ1-2
DNA: TGTGCCAGCCACCCGCAGGGGGGTAACTATGGCTACACCTTC
CDR3: CASHPQGGNYGYTF

D: TRBD1
V: TRBV5-6
size: many
J: TRBJ2-7
DNA: TGTGCCAGCAGCCTCCCGGGACAGGGGGTTTACGAGCAGTACTTC
CDR3: CASSLPGQGVYEQYF

D: -
V: TRBV14
size: few
J: TRBJ1-6
DNA: TGTGCCAGCGCGGGCTGGACGGGAAATTCACCCCTCCACTTT
CDR3: CASAGWTGNSPLHF

D: -
V: TRBV18
size: -
J: TRBJ2-7
DNA: TGTGCCAGCTCACTCATTGGGGGGACCCCCTACGAGCAGTACTTC
CDR3: CASSLIGGTPYEQYF

D: -
V: TRBV27
size: few
J: TRBJ2-7
DNA: TGTGCCAGCAGTCTAGGACAGTTCTCCTACGAGCAGTACTTC
CDR3: CASSLGQFSYEQYF

D: -
V: TRBV7-8
size: once
J: TRBJ2-3
DNA: TGTGCCAGCAGCTGGACTACGCGTAGCACAGATACGCAGTATTTT
CDR3: CASSWTTRSTDTQYF

D: -
V: TRBV7-2
size: once
J: TRBJ2-3
DNA: TGTGCCAGCAGCCTAAACAGGGTAGGAACAGATACGCAGTATTTT
CDR3: CASSLNRVGTDTQYF

D: -
V: TRBV28
size: -
J: TRBJ1-3
DNA: TGTGCCAGCAGTTTAGCCCTCGACAGGCCGCTCGCTGGAAACACCATATATTTT
CDR3: CASSLALDRPLAGNTIYF